This T cell receptor (beta chain) stems from a study of blood T cell repertoires in COVID-19. Clones were sequenced by immunoSEQ multiplex PCR, and TCRdb holds only the in-frame ones, with some missing. The sample records a few hundred thousand clones, 87% being singletons. The CDR3 totals 17 residues. Germline CDR1 reads ENHRY; CDR2 reads SYGVKD. The ends lost 2 bases at V and 4 bases at J; junction bases unmatched: 12. The chain carries TRBV10-3 and TRBJ1-1; TRBD1 agrees at 8 bases. The sequence came from a woman aged 18 to 35 who had recovered from COVID-19. The sample was peripheral blood. In DNA form, the CDR3 reads TGTGCCATCAGTGAGCTCTCGCGTCAAACAGGGGGCACTGAAGCTTTCTTT. This sequence encodes CAISELSRQTGGTEAFF.